This T cell receptor (beta chain) is drawn from a study of cytomegalovirus exposure and HLA in healthy donors. Trimming took off 2 bases at V and 2 bases at J, with 15 bases between the two ends. The CDR3 consists of 16 residues. Germline assignment: CDR1 SGHAT and CDR2 FQNNGV. PCR employed 60 Vbeta and 13 Jbeta primers. Sequencing was performed with immunoSEQ multiplex PCR; in TCRdb, only in-frame clones are kept and a portion is missing. The table has over 200,000 clones, 75% to 85% seen once. This chain uses TRBV11-2 with TRBJ2-5; D is possibly TRBD2 (6 bases). The sequenced sample was PBMCs. This TCR was recovered from an older woman in good health and CMV-seropositive. The CDR3: CASSLTVSAGQETQYF. CDR3 coding DNA: TGTGCCAGCAGCTTAACGGTCTCAGCGGGTCAAGAGACCCAGTACTTC.